This T cell receptor (beta chain) is from a study of cytomegalovirus exposure and HLA in healthy donors (TCRdb year 2017). Regarding the complete study: An earlier analysis of approximately 640 of the donors reported about 250 Gb of sequence data and around 120 million unique TCR beta sequences from some 180 million T cells. Of the roughly 410 genotyped donors, 75% to 85% were placed in the genetic ancestry cluster associated with self-reported Caucasian donors. An early release covering some 640 HLA-typed donors comprised around 300 gigabases of sequencing data and roughly 85 million unique TCR sequences. The aim of the study was to test whether cataloging public T cell receptors could identify signatures of past pathogen exposure. Rather than drawing on any new phenotypic data, the later analysis identified candidate immune exposures from TCR beta sequences and the way those sequences occurred across donors. A later genetic analysis used genome-wide SNP genotypes for about 55% of the 666 donors, treating that subset as a discovery cohort. Among around 400 genotyped donors of the cohort, an average of roughly 230,000 unique TCR beta nucleotide sequences was sequenced per donor, of which about 18% were non-productive. Besides the first cohort of about 730 subjects, a separate validation cohort made up of some 110 different subjects was used. HLA typing covered class I and class II loci at four-digit resolution. Every discovery cohort repertoire had been produced on one sequencing platform. An earlier analysis of 587 of the donors used high-throughput TCR beta sequencing to judge whether each TCR beta V gene segment behaved as functional or pseudogenic. A later analysis re-analyzed previously published TCR beta repertoires from 660 or so donors and added high-resolution HLA genotyping to study TCR occurrence patterns. Several DR-DQ haplotypes were treated as single units for association and clustering because of strong linkage in the cohort. Using immunosequencing, the study profiled T cell repertoires from 666 subjects and related those repertoires to cytomegalovirus serostatus. Typing coverage differed by locus: A, B, C, DRB1 and DQB1 were typed in about 629-630 donors, DQA1 in approximately 520, DPA1 in roughly 590, and DPB1 in roughly 470. The study combined high-throughput TCR immunosequencing, statistical association of individual TCRs with disease status, and machine learning to predict cytomegalovirus infection status. Donor age, sex, ethnicity and CMV serostatus were compiled alongside the repertoire data. Results and caveats for the whole study, not just this receptor: V-gene and J-gene trimming of TCR beta chains was associated with a missense DCLRE1C variant in a later genetic analysis, and the association was replicated in an independent cohort. The classifier was reported to diagnose cytomegalovirus status with high specificity and sensitivity in both the original and validation cohorts. A further reported finding was that TCR beta sequences accurately predicted the HLA-A and HLA-B alleles for most subjects in the first cohort. Immune exposure information for the cohort was limited to CMV serostatus. Assigning TCR associations to individual alleles was difficult when HLA alleles, especially DR and DQ, strongly co-occurred. A cluster of highly shared sequence variants was judged likely to be a technical artifact of the sequencing pipeline. In an earlier analysis of over 550 of the donors, most TCR beta V segments were observed in productive rearrangements about 87% or about 30% of the time, broadly matching IMGT annotations. A few of the identified cytomegalovirus-associated TCR beta chains were confirmed in vitro to be specific for cytomegalovirus antigens. In a later analysis, several top co-occurrence clusters were reported to appear linked to parvovirus B19, influenza, CMV and Epstein-Barr virus. In a later analysis, HLA-associated TCR beta chains showed more clonal expansion and lower generation probabilities than non-associated chains that were equally common. Over 15 rarely observed V segments, including chromosome 9 orphons, were excluded from the earlier analysis of some 590 of the donors because counts were too low. Sequencing depth was assumed to be roughly uniform across donors in the presence/absence analyses, though that assumption may not hold. The study listed 150 to 200 TCR beta chains as associated with cytomegalovirus. According to the authors, the approach could potentially be generalized to other disease states and immunological phenotypes. The 87-base-pair reads could not distinguish some IMGT-functional V segments, including TRBV6-2 and TRBV6-3, so those segments were excluded. Compared with the approximately 600-donor mean, donors in an Asian-associated ancestry cluster had fewer N-insertions in productive TCRs, according to a later genetic analysis. According to a later analysis, TCR association rates differed among HLA loci, with DRB1 alleles showing the most associated TCRs and HLA-C alleles showing the fewest. Most TCR sequences were observed very rarely across donors, whereas some public TCRs were present in many individuals. Correlated functional status among segregating V segments might reflect linkage disequilibrium, but an unknown experimental factor could not be ruled out. In a later analysis, around 15,000 TCR beta sequences were associated with specific HLA alleles at a false discovery rate of 0.05. According to a later analysis, most CMV-associated TCR beta chains appeared to be HLA-restricted, and the HLA associations seemed to be driven largely by CMV exposure. Because some donors lacked HLA typing at each locus, the association tests relied only on the typed subset. In this cohort, only TCR beta chains were sequenced, and detectable features were limited by the absence of alpha or paired-chain data.

Between the V and J ends, shortened by 2 bases and 5 bases respectively, the junction contains 15 bases. Inclusive of the bounding cysteine and phenylalanine, the CDR3 is 16 residues long. This entry keeps only the CDR3 DNA: 48 bases, framed from base 1. The germline V gene specifies SGHTA as CDR1 and FQGTGA as CDR2. The method behind the library was the immunoSEQ multiplex PCR assay. The multiplex PCR relied on a mix of 60 forward primers for TCR Vbeta segments and 13 reverse primers for TCR Jbeta segments. The CDR3 region of rearranged TCR beta genes was amplified from genomic DNA with a multiplex PCR assay. On the Illumina HiSeq System, the amplified TCR beta libraries were sequenced as 87-base-pair reads. The paper's processing steps were these. In a later analysis, some 80 million unique TCR beta chains were counted across the 650 to 700 repertoires, and around 10 million of these chains were shared by at least two donors. To remove PCR and sequencing errors, raw reads were error-corrected and collapsed into unique sequences using a nearest-neighbor algorithm that merged closely related sequences. CDR3 sequences were aligned to IMGT reference sequences to assign V, D and J gene segments. Each retained sequence needed at least a six-nucleotide match to both a V gene segment and a J gene segment. A rearrangement was called productive if the CDR3 had no stop codons and remained in frame with V and J, and every other rearrangement was called non-productive. CDR3 was defined by IMGT convention, running from the second conserved V-encoded cysteine to the conserved J-encoded phenylalanine. Sequences without an unambiguous match to a single V gene segment were excluded from the earlier analysis of over 500 of the donors. In an earlier analysis of about 590 of the donors, a V segment was called functional when productive rearrangements were above 56.7%, and segregating when the standard deviation between donors exceeded 5%. A statistical classification framework was built for diagnosing cytomegalovirus status from the catalog of TCR beta chain sequences. V and J gene assignment, in a later analysis, came from comparing TCR nucleotide sequences with IMGT/GENE-DB human TR gene sequences. A later analysis assigned CDR3 sequences and most-parsimonious VDJ recombination scenarios with the TCRdist pipeline. In a later analysis, every TCR beta chain was defined by the combination of its CDR3 amino acid sequence and its V-gene family, and reads without a unique V-gene family were dropped. In a later analysis, 550 to 650 highly shared, low-generation-probability nucleotide sequences were removed to address suspected cross-contamination and a sequencing artifact. In a later analysis, a clonal expansion index was calculated for each public chain from normalized within-repertoire ranks of inferred template counts. In a later analysis, generation probabilities were computed using a VDJ recombination model fitted to out-of-frame rearrangements, and the results were checked against IGoR. Hypergeometric tests were used in a later analysis to score TCR-TCR, TCR-HLA and TCR-CMV co-occurrence, with a repertoire-size bias correction applied to the TCR pairs. False discovery rates were estimated in a later analysis by permuting HLA or CMV assignments 20 times. A later analysis grouped co-occurring TCRs with DBSCAN, adding TCRdist sequence similarity when clustering within HLA-allele-positive subsets. For co-occurrence clustering, repertoires with fewer than 30,000 or more than 120,000 public chains were excluded, along with a handful of repertoires with anomalous nucleotide sharing. As stored in TCRdb, this immuneACCESS dataset retains in-frame rearrangements with V and J assigned. A fraction of the clones does not appear; measured against another copy, unresolved V genes explain less than half of the discrepancy, and the remainder lacks a known reason. V and J calls and clone size follow that table, whereas D and trimming were derived from the DNA. Here the sample has 100,000 to 150,000 clones; roughly 18% occur a single time. The leading ten clones occupy roughly 2.7% of the sample.

About this clone itself: What antigen it recognizes has not been identified. No much larger clone is present one base from it, and per-base qualities are unavailable.

The cohort comprised more than 550 healthy bone marrow donors. Cohort members were all nominally healthy when sampled, although unrecorded immune exposures were likely present. The donor was CMV seropositive and was included in the group of some 290 seropositive cohort members. Every donor gave a peripheral blood sample, and the peripheral blood mononuclear cells from that sample were used for TCR beta sequencing. Genomic DNA extraction from the blood cell samples was performed with the Qiagen DNeasy Blood Extraction Kit. Recombination joined TRBV7-3 with TRBJ2-2; 6 matching bases give a weak D call of TRBD2. This receptor was identified in a female donor in good health and CMV-seropositive. Sequencing was performed on PBMCs. The DNA reads TGTGCCAGCAGCTTATTGGGCGGGGATCGGACCGGGGAGCTGTTTTTT. Its protein reads: CASSLLGGDRTGELFF.